These 9 T cell receptor beta chains originate from one sample sequenced in a study of T-cell reconstitution after alpha-beta-depleted transplantation in children. The TCRbeta library was prepared with unique molecular identifiers. One entry per CDR3 protein results from TCRdb running MiXCR on the PCR reads. This sample has 800,000 to 1,000,000 distinct CDR3 sequences, with about 31% found just once. Sequencing was performed on PBMCs, mostly from graft donor cells, taken 360 days after TCRalphabeta/CD19-depleted stem cell transplant. These receptor sequences come from a boy younger than two who had a stem cell transplant for SCID, so the T cells may come from the graft donor.

This clonotype was counted a few times. The junction departs from the called germline gene at one end, perhaps through a read error. This chain links TRBV20-1 with TRBJ1-1, with D possibly matching TRBD1 (5 bases). The CDR3 has 14 amino acids. Germline CDR1 reads DFQATT; CDR2 reads SNEGSKA (reference sequence). CDR3 sequence: CSARSRGLGSEVFF. In DNA form, the CDR3 reads TGCAGTGCCAGGTCCCGGGGGTTAGGGAGTGAAGTTTTCTTT.

The chain uses TRBV5-1 and TRBJ2-1; 9 nucleotides match TRBD2. V gave up 7 bases and J gave up 6 bases; unmatched junction bases: 11. This CDR3 has 15 amino acids. Germline CDR1 reads SGHRS; CDR2 reads YFSETQ. The CDR3 bases are TGCGCCAGCCAGAGGTCGATAGCGGGGGTCAATGAGCAGTTCTTC. Protein sequence: CASQRSIAGVNEQFF.

This clonotype turned up a few times. This chain links TRBV11-2 with TRBJ2-7, with D possibly being TRBD2 (7 bases). The germline gives CDR1 SGHAT, CDR2 FQNNGV. The CDR3 contains 15 residues. Trimming pared 7 bases from V and 6 bases from J, leaving 22 bases between. The CDR3 nucleotides read TGTGCCAGCAAACTCGGGGGGCCCACTCTCGCCGAGCAGTACTTC. Encoded protein: CASKLGGPTLAEQYF.

This clonotype was seen a handful of times. This chain connects TRBV11-1 to TRBJ2-3; 13 bases are a match to TRBD2. Trimming cost V 4 bases and J 2 bases; bases outside gene matches: 9. This CDR3 is 18 amino acids long. The V gene's germline CDR1 is SGHAT and CDR2 FQDESV (reference sequence). CDR3 loop: CASSSTSGGIRDTDTQYF. The CDR3 bases are TGTGCCAGCAGCTCGACTAGCGGGGGGATTCGAGACACAGATACGCAGTATTTT.

The rearrangement uses TRBV12-3 or TRBV12-4 and TRBJ2-1; unclear D gene. The germline V and J ends were trimmed by 3 bases and 8 bases, with 11 bases remaining between them. CDR3 size: 13 residues. The CDR3 bases are TGTGCCAGCAGTTTTCGGGTCGGTGATGAGCAGTTCTTC. Amino acid sequence: CASSFRVGDEQFF.

This chain joins TRBV12-3 or TRBV12-4 and TRBJ1-1; D might be TRBD1 (5 bases). The CDR3 length is 14 residues. V gave up 3 bases and J gave up 1 base, with 9 bases separating them. This chain's CDR3 is CASSFAQGNTEAFF. CDR3 DNA sequence: TGTGCCAGCAGTTTTGCCCAGGGGAACACTGAAGCTTTCTTT.

The CDR3 coding sequence is TGCGCCAGCAGCCAAGACGGTTTTGAGGGGACGGTGTTTTTT. Translating it yields CASSQDGFEGTVFF. The chain couples TRBV4-1 to TRBJ1-4; possible D gene TRBD1, 5 bases. The germline V gene encodes CDR1 MGHRA and CDR2 YSYEKL. The CDR3 length is 14 residues. The V and J ends lost 0 bases and 15 bases respectively, with 17 bases between them.

The sample holds a few counts of this clonotype. Written as DNA, the CDR3 is TGTGCCAGCAGCCCCAGGAGGGTGCAACAAGAGACCCAGTACTTC. Translating gives CASSPRRVQQETQYF. This sequence joins TRBV5-5 and TRBJ2-5, with D possibly matching TRBD2 (6 bases). The CDR3 has 15 amino acids. V was trimmed by 4 bases and J by 2 bases, leaving 15 bases between them. Germline V lookup: CDR1 SGHKS, CDR2 YYEKEE (reference sequence).

This clonotype showed up just a few times. The V and J genes are TRBV28 and TRBJ2-1, with 8 bases lining up with TRBD1. The CDR3 consists of 15 residues. With V trimmed by 6 bases and J by 6 bases, 10 bases remained unmatched. The germline V gene encodes CDR1 MDHEN and CDR2 SYDVKM. Here the CDR3 DNA reads TGTGCCAGCAGCCCCCGGACAGGGCTGAGCAATGAGCAGTTCTTC. This encodes CASSPRTGLSNEQFF.